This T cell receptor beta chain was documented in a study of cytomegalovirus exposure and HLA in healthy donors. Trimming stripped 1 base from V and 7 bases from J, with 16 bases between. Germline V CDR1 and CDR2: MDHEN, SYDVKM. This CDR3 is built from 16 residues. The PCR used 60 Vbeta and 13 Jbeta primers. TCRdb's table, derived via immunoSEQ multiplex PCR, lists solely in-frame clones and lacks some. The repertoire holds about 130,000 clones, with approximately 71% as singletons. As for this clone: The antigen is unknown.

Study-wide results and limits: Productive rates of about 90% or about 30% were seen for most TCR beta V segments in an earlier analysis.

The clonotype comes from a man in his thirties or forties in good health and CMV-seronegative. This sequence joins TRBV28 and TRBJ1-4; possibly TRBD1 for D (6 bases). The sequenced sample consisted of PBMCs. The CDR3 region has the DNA TGTGCCAGCAGTTTATCCCAGACACAGGGTGCTGAAAAACTGTTTTTT. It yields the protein CASSLSQTQGAEKLFF.